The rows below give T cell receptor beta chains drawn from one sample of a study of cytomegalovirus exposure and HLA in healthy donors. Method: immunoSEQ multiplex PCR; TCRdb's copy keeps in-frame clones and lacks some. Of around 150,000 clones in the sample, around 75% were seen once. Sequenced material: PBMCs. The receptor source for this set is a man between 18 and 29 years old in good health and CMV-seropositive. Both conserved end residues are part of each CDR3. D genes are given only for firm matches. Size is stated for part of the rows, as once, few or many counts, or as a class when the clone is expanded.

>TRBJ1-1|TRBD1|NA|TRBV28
CASSLVGAGQGANTEAFF
TGTGCCAGCAGTTTAGTAGGTGCAGGGCAGGGGGCGAACACTGAAGCTTTCTTT
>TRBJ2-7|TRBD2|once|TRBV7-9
CSSSLKAGGFYEQYF
TGTTCCAGCAGCTTAAAAGCGGGAGGGTTCTACGAGCAGTACTTC
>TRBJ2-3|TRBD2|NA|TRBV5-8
CASSFGSLAGVNTQYF
TGTGCCAGCAGCTTTGGTTCCCTAGCGGGAGTAAATACGCAGTATTTT
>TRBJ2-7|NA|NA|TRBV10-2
CASRETESYEQYF
TGCGCCAGCCGGGAGACGGAATCTTACGAGCAGTACTTC
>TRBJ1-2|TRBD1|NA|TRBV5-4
CASSPQGGGYTF
TGTGCCAGCAGCCCACAGGGGGGTGGCTACACCTTC
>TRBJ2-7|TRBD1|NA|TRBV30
CAWSLGPGQGAYEQYF
TGTGCCTGGAGTCTTGGTCCAGGACAGGGAGCCTACGAGCAGTACTTC
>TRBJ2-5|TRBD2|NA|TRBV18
CASSPPGAAGVETQYF
TGTGCCAGCTCACCACCCGGTGCAGCGGGAGTGGAGACCCAGTACTTC
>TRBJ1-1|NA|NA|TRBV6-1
CARPPRAGNTEAFF
TGTGCCAGACCCCCCAGGGCCGGTAACACTGAAGCTTTCTTT
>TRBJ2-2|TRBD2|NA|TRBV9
CASSVPLAENTGELFF
TGTGCCAGCAGCGTTCCACTAGCGGAGAACACCGGGGAGCTGTTTTTT
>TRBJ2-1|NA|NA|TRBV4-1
CASSPGLLNEQFF
TGCGCCAGCAGCCCAGGACTACTCAATGAGCAGTTCTTC
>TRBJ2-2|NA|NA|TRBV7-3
CASSAGLTNTGELFF
TGTGCCAGCAGCGCGGGACTTACGAACACCGGGGAGCTGTTTTTT
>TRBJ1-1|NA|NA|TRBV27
CASSQLGTVGGAEAFF
TGTGCCAGCAGTCAACTAGGGACGGTGGGGGGGGCTGAAGCTTTCTTT
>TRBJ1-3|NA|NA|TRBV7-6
CASSGGDRSGNTIYF
TGTGCCAGCAGTGGGGGGGATCGCTCTGGAAACACCATATATTTT
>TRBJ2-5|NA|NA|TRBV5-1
CASSLVGRLGETQYF
TGCGCCAGCAGCTTGGTGGGCAGGTTAGGAGAGACCCAGTACTTC
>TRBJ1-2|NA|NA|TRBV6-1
CATHLAGALLGYTF
TGTGCCACCCACCTGGCGGGGGCTTTACTTGGCTACACCTTC
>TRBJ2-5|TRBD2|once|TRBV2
CASDWTVSGRETQYF
TGTGCCAGCGATTGGACTGTTAGCGGGAGAGAGACCCAGTACTTC
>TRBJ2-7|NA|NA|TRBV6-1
CASGMDGLYEQYF
TGTGCCAGCGGGATGGACGGACTCTACGAGCAGTACTTC
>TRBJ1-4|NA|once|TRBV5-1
CASSPQAGRGEKLFF
TGCGCCAGCAGCCCCCAGGCGGGGCGTGGTGAAAAACTGTTTTTT
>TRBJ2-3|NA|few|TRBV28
CASTRHRGDTQYF
TGTGCCAGCACTAGGCACCGCGGCGATACGCAGTATTTT
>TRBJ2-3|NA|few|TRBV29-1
CSVRGSFTADTQYF
TGCAGCGTTCGAGGCTCCTTCACTGCAGATACGCAGTATTTT
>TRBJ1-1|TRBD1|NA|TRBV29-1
CSVEGYRGESEAFF
TGCAGCGTTGAAGGATACAGGGGGGAAAGTGAAGCTTTCTTT
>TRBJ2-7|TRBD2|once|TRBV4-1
CASSQEPSGLLYEQYF
TGCGCCAGCAGCCAAGAGCCTAGCGGGCTGCTCTACGAGCAGTACTTC
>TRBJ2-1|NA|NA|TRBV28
CASSLSENEQFF
TGTGCCAGCAGTTTATCGGAGAATGAGCAGTTCTTC
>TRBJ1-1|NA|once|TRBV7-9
CSSSVRGTEAFF
TGTTCCAGCAGCGTACGGGGCACTGAAGCTTTCTTT
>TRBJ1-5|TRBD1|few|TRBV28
CASRTQGRNQPQHF
TGTGCCAGCAGAACACAGGGGCGCAATCAGCCCCAGCATTTT
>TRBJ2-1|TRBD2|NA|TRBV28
CASSAGTSGSVYNEQFF
TGTGCCAGCAGCGCCGGGACTAGCGGGAGTGTCTACAATGAGCAGTTCTTC
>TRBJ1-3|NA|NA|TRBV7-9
CASSALTQVSGNTIYF
TGTGCCAGCAGCGCCCTTACCCAGGTCTCTGGAAACACCATATATTTT
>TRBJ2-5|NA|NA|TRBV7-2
CASSLGPTDGETQYF
TGTGCCAGCAGCTTGGGGCCGACAGACGGAGAGACCCAGTACTTC
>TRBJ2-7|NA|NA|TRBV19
CASSIMSGRSYEQYF
TGTGCCAGTAGTATCATGTCAGGGCGGTCCTACGAGCAGTACTTC
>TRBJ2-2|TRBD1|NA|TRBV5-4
CASSSPGQGVTGELFF
TGTGCCAGCAGCTCCCCGGGACAGGGGGTCACCGGGGAGCTGTTTTTT
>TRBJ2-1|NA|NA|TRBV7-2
CASSQQGFEQFF
TGTGCCAGCAGCCAACAGGGATTCGAGCAGTTCTTC
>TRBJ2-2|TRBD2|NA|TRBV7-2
CASSSDGTSVSTGELFF
TGTGCCAGCAGCTCAGACGGGACTAGCGTGTCCACCGGGGAGCTGTTTTTT
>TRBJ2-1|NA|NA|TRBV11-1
CASSLNLDREQFF
TGTGCCAGCAGCTTAAACCTCGACAGGGAGCAGTTCTTC
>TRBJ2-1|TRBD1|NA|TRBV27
CASSLGTGGFHEQFF
TGTGCCAGCAGTCTAGGGACAGGGGGCTTCCATGAGCAGTTCTTC
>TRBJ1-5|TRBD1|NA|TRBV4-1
CASSRTGNQPQHF
TGCGCCAGCAGCCGGACAGGGAATCAGCCCCAGCATTTT
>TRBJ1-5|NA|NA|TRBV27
CASSSKGGVSNQPQHF
TGTGCCAGCAGTTCCAAAGGGGGAGTGAGCAATCAGCCCCAGCATTTT
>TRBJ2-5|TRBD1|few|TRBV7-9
CASSLGQGQETQYF
TGTGCCAGCAGCTTAGGACAGGGCCAAGAGACCCAGTACTTC
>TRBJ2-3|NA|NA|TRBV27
CASSFLGAGQDTDTQYF
TGTGCCAGCAGTTTTTTGGGGGCAGGGCAGGACACAGATACGCAGTATTTT
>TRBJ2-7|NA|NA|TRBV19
CASSFRDGGDEQYF
TGTGCCAGTAGTTTCCGGGACGGCGGGGACGAGCAGTACTTC
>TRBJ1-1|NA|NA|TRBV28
CASIRGSFNTEAFF
TGTGCCAGCATTAGAGGTAGCTTCAACACTGAAGCTTTCTTT
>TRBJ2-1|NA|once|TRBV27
CASSLILDTHYNEQFF
TGTGCCAGCAGTTTAATACTAGATACCCACTACAATGAGCAGTTCTTC
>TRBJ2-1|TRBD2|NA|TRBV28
CASRAQAASGHNEQFF
TGTGCCAGCAGAGCCCAGGCGGCTAGCGGCCACAATGAGCAGTTCTTC
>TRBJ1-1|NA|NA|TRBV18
CASSPSSGGRWDTEAFF
TGTGCCAGCTCACCATCCTCGGGGGGGCGGTGGGACACTGAAGCTTTCTTT
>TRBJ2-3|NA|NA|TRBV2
CASSEVGGSDTQYF
TGTGCCAGCAGTGAAGTCGGCGGATCAGATACGCAGTATTTT
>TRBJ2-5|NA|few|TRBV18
CASSPTVQETQYF
TGTGCCAGCTCACCGACAGTTCAAGAGACCCAGTACTTC
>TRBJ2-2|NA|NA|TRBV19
CASSILRVGELFF
TGTGCCAGTAGTATCTTACGAGTCGGGGAGCTGTTTTTT
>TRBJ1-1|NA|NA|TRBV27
CASSFYGGSTEAFF
TGTGCCAGCAGTTTCTATGGAGGGAGCACTGAAGCTTTCTTT
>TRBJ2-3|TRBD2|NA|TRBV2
CASMLAGGGAPDTQYF
TGTGCCAGCATGCTAGCGGGAGGCGGGGCGCCAGATACGCAGTATTTT
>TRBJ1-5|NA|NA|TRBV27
CASSPRGRGNQPQHF
TGTGCCAGCAGTCCCCGTGGCAGGGGCAATCAGCCCCAGCATTTT
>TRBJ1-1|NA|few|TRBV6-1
CASSRDGSGTEAFF
TGTGCCAGCAGTAGAGACGGGTCCGGCACTGAAGCTTTCTTT
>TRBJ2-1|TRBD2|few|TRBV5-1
CASSLLAGGNEQFF
TGCGCCAGCAGCTTACTAGCGGGGGGCAATGAGCAGTTCTTC
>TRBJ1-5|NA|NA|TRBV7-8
CASSPGGGGQPQHF
TGTGCCAGCAGCCCCGGCGGGGGCGGTCAGCCCCAGCATTTT
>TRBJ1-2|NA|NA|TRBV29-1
CSVAPRQVVRYGYTF
TGCAGCGTCGCCCCGCGACAGGTCGTACGCTATGGCTACACCTTC
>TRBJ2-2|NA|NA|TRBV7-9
CASSLITLSGGELFF
TGTGCCAGCAGCTTAATTACTCTCTCGGGCGGGGAGCTGTTTTTT
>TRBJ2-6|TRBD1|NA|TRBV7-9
CASSPPGQGAGANVLTF
TGTGCCAGCAGCCCTCCGGGACAGGGGGCCGGGGCCAACGTCCTGACTTTC
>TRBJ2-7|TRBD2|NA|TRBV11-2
CASSSSGANYEQYF
TGTGCCAGCAGTTCTAGCGGGGCTAACTACGAGCAGTACTTC
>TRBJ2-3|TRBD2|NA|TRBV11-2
CASSSRTSGDTDTQYF
TGTGCCAGCAGCTCGCGGACTAGCGGAGACACAGATACGCAGTATTTT